One and the same sample provided the 18 T cell receptor beta chains below, sequenced in a study of CXCR3-negative and CXCR3-positive naive CD8 T cells. Study-wide findings and caveats: The TRB CDR3s that CXCR3-positive naive cells carried were more hydrophobic than those of CXCR3-negative naive cells.

UMI-tagged TRB cDNA libraries were built via 5' RACE. Each CDR3 protein gets one entry in TCRdb, which reprocessed the 5' RACE reads and gives no DNA. This sample's clone table lists about 120,000 distinct CDR3 sequences. What these receptors recognize is not known. Sequencing input: naive CXCR3+ CD8+ T cells from blood. Subset here: CD45RO-CCR7+CD27+CD95- naive CD8+ T cells expressing CXCR3 (TNR3+). The receptors shown here come from a human donor in good health. Some clones in this sample may be carry-over from other donors' samples.

This chain links TRBV12-3 or TRBV12-4 with TRBJ2-7; TCRdb reports TRBD1, a call that lacks DNA to check it against. The CDR3 has 13 residues. This CDR3 is CASSPGALHEQYF.

The V and J genes are TRBV7-9 and TRBJ2-3; TCRdb calls TRBD1, which cannot be checked without DNA. Germline loops: CDR1 SEHNR, CDR2 FQNEAQ (reference sequence). This CDR3 spans 16 amino acids. The CDR3 spells CASSQETGLSTDTQYF.

V usage is TRBV6-5 and J usage is TRBJ2-1; TCRdb names TRBD2, which stays unverified in the absence of DNA. CDR1 and CDR2 from the germline V gene are MNHEY and SVGAGI. The length of the CDR3 is 16 residues. CDR3 protein: CASRASGGSAYNEQFF.

The chain joins TRBV6-5 to TRBJ2-1; absent DNA, TCRdb's TRBD1 call cannot be checked. This CDR3 spans 15 amino acids. Germline V lookup: CDR1 MNHEY, CDR2 SVGAGI. The CDR3 loop reads CASSPRTGVGNEQFF.

This chain links TRBV7-3 with TRBJ2-4; TCRdb names TRBD1, which stays unverified in the absence of DNA. CDR1 SGHTA and CDR2 FQGTGA come from the germline V gene. This CDR3 comprises 16 residues. CDR3 sequence: CASSLIGGLAKNIQYF. Supplemented by reference TRBV7-3 and TRBJ2-4, the full variable domain reads GAGVSQTPSNKVTEKGKYVELRCDPISGHTALYWYRQSLGQGPEFLIYFQGTGAADDSGLPNDRFFAVRPEGSVSTLKIQRTERGDSAVYLCASSLIGGLAKNIQYFGAGTRLSVL.

The chain combines TRBV25-1 with TRBJ2-1; the D call from TCRdb, TRBD2, cannot be confirmed without DNA. The CDR3 runs 16 residues. CDR1 MGHDK and CDR2 SYGVNS come from the germline V gene. CDR3 region: CASSDRSGRTPNEQFF.

The chain uses TRBV21-1 and TRBJ2-7; TCRdb names TRBD2, which stays unverified in the absence of DNA. TRBV21-1 is a pseudogene. The CDR3 has 17 amino acids. CDR3 protein: CASSIRLAGGLYYEQYF.

The chain's CDR3 is CASSQGREFKPYGYTF. This chain connects TRBV4-3 to TRBJ1-2. The CDR3 contains 16 residues. Germline V gene sequence: CDR1 LGHNA, CDR2 YSLEER.

The chain recombines TRBV12-3 or TRBV12-4 with TRBJ2-5; TCRdb outputs TRBD2, but without DNA this stays unchecked. The CDR3 covers 14 residues. The CDR3 is CASSTGGYQETQYF.

This chain connects TRBV6-6 to TRBJ1-5. The CDR3 contains 13 residues. Germline CDR1 is MNHNY and CDR2 is SVGAGI (reference sequence). CDR3 region: CASSSPTYQPQHF.

J is TRBJ2-5 and V is TRBV12-3 or TRBV12-4; TCRdb's assignment of TRBD2 cannot be checked, as there is no DNA. The CDR3 runs 19 residues. The CDR3 is CASSPSSRLAGSLQETQYF.

The CDR3: CASSLLLLAGGTDTQYF. This chain joins TRBV28 and TRBJ2-3; there is no DNA to check the TCRdb D call of TRBD2. Looked up from germline, CDR1 is MDHEN and CDR2 is SYDVKM. The CDR3 length is 17 residues.

The chain employs TRBV5-1 and TRBJ1-2; the D call from TCRdb, TRBD1, cannot be confirmed without DNA. CDR1 and CDR2 (germline): SGHRS, YFSETQ. This CDR3 has 17 residues. The CDR3 is CASSLALIDGGPYGYTF.

The chain links TRBV4-1 to TRBJ2-7; without DNA, the TCRdb call of TRBD1 cannot be checked. The germline CDR1 and CDR2 sequences are MGHRA and YSYEKL. CDR3 size: 16 residues. CDR3: CASSQEPRTGSYEQYF.

The genes are TRBV7-9 and TRBJ2-4; no DNA is available, so the TRBD1 call from TCRdb remains unchecked. Germline CDR1 and CDR2: SEHNR and FQNEAQ (reference sequence). This CDR3 comprises 15 residues. The CDR3 spells CASSWVAGGEETQYF.

The rearrangement links TRBV28 to TRBJ2-5; the TCRdb call, TRBD1, lacks DNA for checking. Germline assignment: CDR1 MDHEN and CDR2 SYDVKM. The CDR3 extends over 15 amino acids. This CDR3 is CASTLGTGNQETQYF.

The rearrangement uses TRBV28 and TRBJ2-7; TCRdb gives TRBD2 as the D gene, but with no DNA this cannot be confirmed. Germline V gene sequence: CDR1 MDHEN, CDR2 SYDVKM. The CDR3 has 14 residues. The CDR3 loop is CASSQGHSSYEQYF. Together with reference TRBV28 and TRBJ2-7, the CDR3 gives the full variable domain: DVKVTQSSRYLVKRTGEKVFLECVQDMDHENMFWYRQDPGLGLRLIYFSYDVKMKEKGDIPEGYSVSREKKERFSLILESASTNQTSMYLCASSQGHSSYEQYFGPGTRLTVT.

V and J are TRBV29-1 and TRBJ2-1; TCRdb lists TRBD1, though no DNA is available to test this call. The CDR3 sequence is 13 residues long. Germline V gene data show CDR1 as SQVTM and CDR2 as ANQGSEA. The CDR3 region is CSGRDLADNEQFF.